This T cell receptor beta chain was profiled in a study of T cell responses to AZD1222 COVID-19 vaccine. Study-wide points: Researchers took repertoire samples only after the peak T cell response had come.

The assay was immunoSEQ multiplex PCR, and TCRdb's table has in-frame clones only and misses some. The top ten clones hold more than 4% of a sample with 90,000 to 100,000 clones, 75% to 90% of them seen once. Of note for this clone: Its target is unknown.

This TCR came from an adult who received the AZD1222 COVID-19 vaccine. This material consisted of peripheral blood, taken 28 days after the second AZD1222 dose.

In nucleotides, the CDR3 is TGTGCCAGCAGCCAAGATACCCAGGGGAGGGAAAAACTGTTTTTT. The encoded protein is CASSQDTQGREKLFF. V is TRBV4-2 and J is TRBJ1-4; D perhaps matches TRBD1 (6 bases). Trimming cost V 0 bases and J 8 bases, with 13 bases left between them. This CDR3 is built from 15 residues. Germline CDR1 is LGHNA and CDR2 is YNFKEQ.